This T cell receptor beta chain emerged from a study of T cells in Graves' hyperthyroidism and ophthalmopathy. Overall study findings and caveats: The model foresaw ophthalmopathy a median roughly 6.6 months prior to onset.

RNA transcripts gave rise to amplified TCR beta CDR3 regions. The HTBI primer set drove a first-round RT-PCR of the TCR CDR3. TCRdb processed the multiplex PCR reads anew with MiXCR; each CDR3 protein has one entry. Here the sample spans about 700,000 distinct CDR3 sequences, 12% to 15% being singletons. Patients aged 18 to 65 with hyperthyroidism were newly diagnosed, with duration under 2 months. J was trimmed by 5 bases and V by 3 bases; bases with no gene match: 9. The CDR3 is 15 residues long. The germline V gene has CDR1 MNHEY and CDR2 SMNVEV (reference sequence). A word on this clonotype: Its antigen is as yet unknown.

The material sequenced was blood. The TCR comes from a woman aged 18-29 years with Graves' hyperthyroidism. This chain connects TRBV27 to TRBJ1-2, with TRBD1 matching over 7 bases. The CDR3 region is CASSFERGRDYGYTF. The CDR3 nucleotides read TGTGCCAGCAGTTTCGAGAGGGGGCGCGATTATGGCTACACCTTC.